This TCR beta chain is from a study of shared T cell receptors in the human thymus. V gave up 3 bases and J gave up 4 bases; unmatched junction bases: 18. This CDR3 region has 18 residues. Germline V CDR1 and CDR2: MNHNS, SASEGT. The method was immunoSEQ multiplex PCR; TCRdb's version includes in-frame clones alone and lacks a portion of them. The profile shows roughly 660,000 clones, around 87% of them singletons. This sample also belongs to another study, concerning human thymus T cells. That paper adds: Those donating were healthy Finnish infants in corrective surgery for congenital heart defects. Corrective heart surgery yielded resections, and these provided the thymus tissue. Related studies noted strongly shared thymic repertoires across unrelated people.

This receptor was identified in a boy in the first two years of life with a congenital heart defect. The rearrangement joins TRBV6-1 to TRBJ2-7; TRBD1 matches 7 bases. The specimen sequenced was thymocytes. The DNA for the CDR3 is TGTGCCAGCAGTGAGAACCCGCATGACAGGGTACATAGGTACGAGCAGTACTTC. It yields the protein CASSENPHDRVHRYEQYF.